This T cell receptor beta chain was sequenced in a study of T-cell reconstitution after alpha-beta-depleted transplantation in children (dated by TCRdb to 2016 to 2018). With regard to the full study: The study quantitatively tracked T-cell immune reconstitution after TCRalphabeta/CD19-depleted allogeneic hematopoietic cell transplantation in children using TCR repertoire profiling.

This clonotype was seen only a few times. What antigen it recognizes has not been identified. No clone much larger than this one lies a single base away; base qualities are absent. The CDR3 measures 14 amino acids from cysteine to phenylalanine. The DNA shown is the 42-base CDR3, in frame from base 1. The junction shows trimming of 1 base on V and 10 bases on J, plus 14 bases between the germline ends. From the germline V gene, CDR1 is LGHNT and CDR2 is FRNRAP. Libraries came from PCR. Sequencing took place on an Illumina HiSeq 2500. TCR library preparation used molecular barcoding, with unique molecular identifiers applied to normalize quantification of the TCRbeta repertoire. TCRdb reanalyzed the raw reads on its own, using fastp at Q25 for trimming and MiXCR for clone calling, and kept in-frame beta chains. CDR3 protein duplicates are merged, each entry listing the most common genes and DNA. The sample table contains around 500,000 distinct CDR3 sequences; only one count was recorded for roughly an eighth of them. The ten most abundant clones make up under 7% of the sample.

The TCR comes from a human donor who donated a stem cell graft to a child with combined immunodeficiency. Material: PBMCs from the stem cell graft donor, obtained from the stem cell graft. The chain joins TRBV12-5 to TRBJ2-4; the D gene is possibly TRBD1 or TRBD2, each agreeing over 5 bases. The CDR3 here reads CASGLEPGTGIQYF. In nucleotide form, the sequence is TGTGCTAGTGGTTTGGAGCCAGGGACGGGGATTCAGTACTTC. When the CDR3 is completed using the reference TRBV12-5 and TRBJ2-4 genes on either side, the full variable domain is DARVTQTPRHKVTEMGQEVTMRCQPILGHNTVFWYRQTMMQGLELLAYFRNRAPLDDSGMPKDRFSAEMPDATLATLKIQPSEPRDSAVYFCASGLEPGTGIQYFGAGTRLSVL.